A selection of T cell receptor beta chains follows, all from one sample in a study of cytomegalovirus exposure and HLA in healthy donors. Method: immunoSEQ multiplex PCR; TCRdb's copy keeps in-frame clones and lacks some. The sample carries approximately 50,000 clones, less than 70% recorded once. The sequenced sample was PBMCs. These receptors originate from a human donor in good health. CDR3s leave out the opening cysteine and the closing phenylalanine or tryptophan. D genes are given only for firm matches. Clone size is stated in some rows and not others, as once, few, many or a class when expanded.

>TRBJ2-5|TRBV5-5|.|.
ASSLAAGAAQETQY
>TRBJ2-7|TRBV5-4|.|once
ASSLQGIFSYEQY
>TRBJ1-4|TRBV5-1|TRBD1|.
ASSLTPGTGNEKLF
>TRBJ1-5|TRBV2|.|.
ASSTESNQPQH
>TRBJ2-1|TRBV18|TRBD2|.
ASSPGLAGFYNEQF
>TRBJ1-6|TRBV4-3|.|few
ASSQGSSYNSPLH
>TRBJ1-5|TRBV18|.|few
ASSPHQGHDQPQH
>TRBJ2-1|TRBV30|TRBD1|few
AWSVARFRQGISTLHNEQF
>TRBJ1-2|TRBV19|.|.
ASTPDYNYGYP
>TRBJ1-5|TRBV2|TRBD1|.
ASTDREGNQPQH
>TRBJ1-6|TRBV5-1|TRBD1|few
ASSFGTGSSYNSPLH
>TRBJ1-1|TRBV13|.|.
ASSPGQKAF
>TRBJ1-2|TRBV5-1|TRBD1|once
ASSLTGEWDGYT
>TRBJ1-2|TRBV14|.|few
ASSRGGRINYGYT
>TRBJ1-6|TRBV5-4|TRBD1|.
ASSLTDRGLNSPLH
>TRBJ1-6|TRBV4-3|.|.
ASSQAQRQGYSPLH
>TRBJ1-3|TRBV19|TRBD1|.
ASSLQGSGSAGNTIY
>TRBJ1-2|TRBV4-3|TRBD1|.
ASSQSGGDYGYT
>TRBJ2-1|TRBV7-3|.|few
ASSLLGSGTYNEQF
>TRBJ2-2|TRBV7-9|TRBD2|few
ASSLAGLAANTGELF
>TRBJ2-6|TRBV27|.|.
ASSTRDGGKILPGANVLT
>TRBJ2-7|TRBV4-2|.|.
ASSQERAYEQY
>.|TRBV7-2|.|.
ASSADWTVQETQY
>TRBJ2-7|TRBV19|TRBD1|.
ASSLGTGYPHEQY
>TRBJ2-1|TRBV7-9|TRBD2|.
ASSPPRTSGGANEQF
>TRBJ1-6|TRBV4-3|.|few
ASSQDRAGSSYNSPLH
>TRBJ1-6|TRBV4-2|.|.
ASSQDERSSYNSPLH
>TRBJ2-5|TRBV13|TRBD1|.
ASSLKQGSETQY
>TRBJ2-7|TRBV30|TRBD1|once
ALGQGTYEQY
>TRBJ1-6|TRBV9|.|few
ASSAAGVSPLH
>TRBJ2-6|TRBV15|.|medium-sized
ATSRRGIVLT
>TRBJ2-5|TRBV28|.|.
ASTYRETQY
>TRBJ2-1|TRBV27|TRBD2|.
ASSSLAGGGYNEQF
>TRBJ2-3|TRBV21-1|.|.
ASNQADIYTDTQY
>TRBJ2-5|TRBV7-2|.|.
ASSLEPRAGGETQY
>TRBJ1-5|TRBV21-1|.|few
ASSLENQPQH
>TRBJ1-3|TRBV2|.|few
ASSDRPSSGNTIY
>TRBJ2-2|TRBV7-3|.|few
ASSLGLRNTGELF
>TRBJ1-1|TRBV28|.|few
ASSYPQLNTEAF
>TRBJ1-1|TRBV4-3|.|few
ASSRGGEGGTEAF
>TRBJ2-7|TRBV6-5|.|.
ASSCGDRCSYEQY
>TRBJ1-1|TRBV5-6|.|.
ASSLGAGEWYTEAF
>TRBJ2-1|TRBV29-1|.|.
SVGPGDNEQF
>TRBJ1-2|TRBV6-1|TRBD1|.
ASKDRPYGYT
>TRBJ2-1|TRBV7-2|TRBD2|.
ASSSQPPLTSGGNEQF
>TRBJ2-4|TRBV30|TRBD1|few
AWSRWDRLAKNIQY
>TRBJ1-5|TRBV4-1|.|.
ASSQGGETQPQH
>TRBJ2-1|TRBV5-6|.|few
ASSLEELEQF
>TRBJ2-3|TRBV29-1|TRBD2|few
SVEDWTSGGGFSTDTQY
>TRBJ2-6|TRBV7-2|.|.
ASSSPGFSAGANVLT